This TCR beta chain was identified during a study of T-cell reconstitution after alpha-beta-depleted transplantation in children (dated by TCRdb to about 2016). For context, the study as a whole: Using TCR repertoire profiling, the study quantitatively followed how T-cell immune reconstitution unfolded in children after TCRalphabeta/CD19-depleted allogeneic hematopoietic cell transplantation.

There are 15 amino acids in the CDR3, from cysteine to phenylalanine inclusive. Only CDR3 DNA remains: 45 bases, in frame from the first base. After removal of 0 bases from V and 2 bases from J, the junction retains 7 bases not matched to a gene. CDR1 and CDR2, per the germline V gene (reference sequence), are DFQATT and SNEGSKA. By how much of the sample it makes up, this clonotype is medium-sized (0.01 to 0.1%). It has no known antigen specificity. The sample holds no much larger clone one base away, and base qualities are not on file. Library creation used PCR. The sequencer was an Illumina HiSeq 2500. To normalize quantification of the TCRbeta repertoire, the TCR libraries were built with molecular barcoding that relied on unique molecular identifiers. The public reads were reanalyzed by TCRdb: fastp trimming at Q25, MiXCR alignment, in-frame beta chains only. CDR3 protein sequences are deduplicated, and each keeps its most common genes and DNA. Recorded for this sample are 170,000 or so distinct CDR3 sequences; more than 6.5% of them occurred a single time. The ten largest account for around 3.1% of the sample.

The chain links TRBV20-1 with TRBJ2-7; 7 middle bases align to TRBD2. The starting material was PBMCs from the stem cell graft donor, obtained from the stem cell graft. This receptor was identified in a human donor who donated a stem cell graft to a child with Wiskott-Aldrich syndrome. The CDR3 protein sequence reads: CSAREGEGRAYEQYF. The nucleotide sequence is TGCAGTGCTAGAGAGGGTGAGGGGAGGGCCTACGAGCAGTACTTC.